This T cell receptor beta chain was captured by sequencing in a study of PD-L1 blockade in urothelial cancer listed by TCRdb under 2017. With regard to the full study: Therapy was started in the mid-2010s for all patients, and atezolizumab 1,200 mg was administered intravenously every 3 weeks. Blood samples were analyzed at two time points: 3 weeks after treatment start (second dose) and 6 weeks after treatment start. Whole exome sequencing and RNA sequencing of pretreatment tumors were performed alongside TCR sequencing in the same patients. Durable clinical benefit was defined as progression-free survival longer than 6 months, and TCR features were also tested against progression-free and overall survival. Twenty-nine patients had pretreatment blood TCR-seq, about 24 had at least one posttreatment blood collection, and about 24 had tumor TCR-seq. Patients had an ECOG performance status of 0 or 1 and had received between 0 and 3 prior chemotherapy regimens. A median of roughly 140,000 T cells and 80,000 or so unique TCRs was obtained from blood samples, and a median clonality of around 0.072 was observed. About 90% of the 29 patients were males with bladder-origin urothelial cancer, and about 60% of the 29 reported a prior smoking history. Durable clinical benefit was achieved by nine patients but not by the remaining 20. TCR sequencing covered pretreatment tumor samples and matched, serially collected peripheral blood taken before and after atezolizumab treatment. An exploratory multi-omic analysis was conducted of the somatic, immune and clinical correlates of response to PD-L1 blockade with atezolizumab in urothelial cancer. Overall results and qualifications from the work: Improved progression-free and overall survival was associated with having pretreatment peripheral blood TCR clonality below the median. Greater expansion of tumor-associated TCR clones in peripheral blood 3 weeks after the start of treatment was observed in patients with durable benefit (n of about 20, p = 0.022). Small sample size (n of about 30) and many exploratory analyses mean the results are intended to be hypothesis-generating.

The sample's time point, from its label and the paper: pretreatment peripheral blood. A cohort of 25 to 35 patients with locally advanced or metastatic urothelial carcinoma, treated at Memorial Sloan Kettering on a trial protocol, was included. Peripheral blood mononuclear cells were collected from each patient pretreatment and during treatment, giving between 1 and 8 total time points per patient. The Qiagen DNeasy Blood extraction kit was used to purify genomic DNA from total PBMCs and tumor samples. Collected pretreatment and during treatment, PBMCs were isolated and stored as previously described. Including cysteine and phenylalanine, the CDR3 has 13 amino acids. Of all the DNA, just the CDR3 is kept, 39 bases in frame from base 1. CDR1 MRHNA and CDR2 SNTAGT are derived from the germline V gene. Trimming removed 5 bases from V and 4 bases from J, leaving 11 bases between the germline ends. Details on this clone: The antigen it recognizes is unknown. No qualities accompany the bases; no much larger clone lies one base away.

To estimate absolute template abundance from read counts, synthetic TCR analog templates were spiked into each PCR. TCRbeta CDR3 regions were amplified from genomic DNA with bias-controlled V and J gene primers using the immunoSEQ assay. Rearranged TCRbeta segments were sequenced at approximately 20X coverage. The authors' analysis ran thus. Clustering was used to correct sequencing errors, and CDR3s were annotated against IMGT so that V, D and J genes could be assigned. Downstream analyses used only productive TCRbeta rearrangements, leaving out any out-of-frame or stop-codon sequences. Clonality was calculated as one minus the Shannon entropy normalized by the log of the number of unique productive sequences. Fisher's exact test with Benjamini-Hochberg correction, at a threshold of adjusted p below 0.01, was used to find clones that differed between time points or between blood and tumor. The clones in this table, taken by TCRdb from immuneACCESS, are in-frame only. Not every clone is retained; where verified, under half of the shortfall comes from an unresolved V gene, and the cause of the rest is unknown. The DNA was the basis for D and trimming; V, J and clone size are from that table. This sample holds 30,000 to 40,000 clones; 80% to 90% were observed only once. 6.8% of the sample goes to the ten largest clones.

The TCR sequence derives from a man in his fifties or sixties with urothelial cancer. The chain uses TRBV6-4 and TRBJ1-1; confidence is insufficient to name the D gene. The material was PBMCs, obtained around atezolizumab (anti-PD-L1) treatment. The nucleotides read TGTGCCAGCAGTCAACGAGGGAGCACTGAAGCTTTCTTT. It translates as CASSQRGSTEAFF.